These 15 T cell receptor beta chains originate from one sample sequenced in a study of blood T cell repertoires in COVID-19. TCRdb's table, derived via immunoSEQ multiplex PCR, lists solely in-frame clones and lacks some. The sample includes more than 250,000 clones, more than 75% of them seen just once. The sequencing sample was made of PBMCs or T cells enriched from blood (not recorded which). These receptor sequences come from a woman aged 25 to 39 who had recovered from COVID-19.

The rearrangement links TRBV19 to TRBJ1-6, with 9 bases fitting TRBD1. The germline V gene encodes CDR1 LNHDA and CDR2 SQIVND (reference sequence). The CDR3 spans 14 residues. V shed 6 bases, J shed 9 bases, and the junction held 6 bases outside the gene matches. The CDR3 loop is CASSPTGGSSPLHF. The CDR3 DNA sequence: TGTGCCAGTAGCCCGACAGGGGGTAGTTCACCCCTCCACTTT.

As for this clone: Other nucleotide sequences from this sample produce the same CDR3. The rearrangement uses TRBV3-1 (or the pseudogene TRBV3-2) and TRBJ2-5; unclear D gene. The CDR3 length is 12 residues. Trimming took off 1 base at V and 5 bases at J, with 5 bases between the two ends. CDR1 and CDR2 (germline): LGHDT, YNNKEL (reference sequence). This chain's CDR3 is CASSQAGETQYF. The CDR3 DNA reads as TGTGCCAGCAGCCAAGCCGGTGAGACCCAGTACTTC.

The chain has TRBV28 and TRBJ1-5; D is perhaps TRBD1 (6 bases). Trimming took off 6 bases at V and 5 bases at J, with 17 bases between the two ends. The germline CDR1 and CDR2 sequences are MDHEN and SYDVKM. The CDR3 contains 15 residues. The CDR3, as DNA: TGTGCCAGCAGGTCCCAGGGGCGTTTGGATCAGCCCCAGCATTTT. It encodes CASRSQGRLDQPQHF.

The chain links TRBV7-9 to TRBJ1-3; D is perhaps TRBD1 (6 bases). V lost 3 bases and J lost 7, with 10 bases in between. The CDR3 loop spans 13 amino acids. Germline lookup yields CDR1 SEHNR and CDR2 FQNEAQ (reference sequence). Here the CDR3 DNA reads TGTGCCAGCAGCTTGGGCAGGGGTAACACCATATATTTT. Amino acid sequence: CASSLGRGNTIYF.

The CDR3 loop is CASSLNSARRSEAFF. The CDR3 DNA sequence: TGTGCCAGCAGCTTGAATTCGGCCCGGAGGTCTGAAGCTTTCTTT. The gene calls are TRBV5-8 and TRBJ1-1; no firm D call. Germline V gene lookup returns CDR1 SGHTS and CDR2 YDEGEE. V was shortened by 1 base and J by 6 bases, with 16 bases between the two germline ends. The CDR3 sequence is 15 residues long.

CDR3 in amino acids: CASSPGWNLIYGYTF. The CDR3 DNA sequence: TGTGCCAGCAGTCCGGGGTGGAATCTGATCTATGGCTACACCTTC. The chain employs TRBV3-1 (or the pseudogene TRBV3-2) and TRBJ1-2, with unresolved D. The CDR3 length is 15 residues. Germline values: CDR1 LGHDT, CDR2 YNNKEL (reference sequence). V was shortened by 6 bases and J by 4 bases, with 18 bases between the two germline ends.

This chain uses TRBV5-5 with TRBJ1-2; 9 bases line up with TRBD1. The CDR3 runs 15 residues. Germline V gene data show CDR1 as SGHKS and CDR2 as YYEKEE (reference sequence). The junction had 7 bases not matched to a gene; V was cut back by 3 bases and J by 4 bases. CDR3 amino acids: CASSSNRGRLYGYTF. The CDR3 coding sequence is TGTGCCAGCAGCTCTAACAGGGGGCGCCTCTATGGCTACACCTTC.

The J gene is TRBJ2-2, the V gene TRBV6-6; D might be TRBD1 (5 bases). The CDR3 is made up of 17 amino acids. Germline V gene sequence: CDR1 MNHNY, CDR2 SVGAGI (reference sequence). Trimming took 5 bases from V and 0 from J, leaving 16 bases between them. CDR3 amino acids: CASSLRPLGANTGELFF. DNA of the CDR3: TGTGCCAGCAGTCTCCGACCCTTAGGGGCGAACACCGGGGAGCTGTTTTTT.

The CDR3 DNA sequence: TGTGCCAGCAGTGAAGCGCTGGGGAGGCGACTAGATCGGGATGAGCAGTTCTTC. Translation: CASSEALGRRLDRDEQFF. The chain couples TRBV6-1 to TRBJ2-1; maybe TRBD2 (6 bases). This CDR3 comprises 18 residues. CDR1 is MNHNS and CDR2 is SASEGT in the germline V gene. The V gene lost 0 bases and the J gene lost 8 bases, with 23 bases spanning the gap.

The gene calls are TRBV7-9 and TRBJ1-1; D not resolved. Deletions cut 4 bases from V and 10 bases from J, with 13 bases between. CDR3 length: 12 residues. In germline, CDR1 is SEHNR, CDR2 FQNEAQ (reference sequence). For the CDR3, the DNA is TGTGCCAGCAGCTCCTACGGTACCGGAGCTTTCTTT. Protein product: CASSSYGTGAFF. Supplemented by reference TRBV7-9 and TRBJ1-1, the full variable domain reads DTGVSQNPRHKITKRGQNVTFRCDPISEHNRLYWYRQTLGQGPEFLTYFQNEAQLEKSRLLSDRFSAERPKGSFSTLEIQRTEQGDSAMYLCASSSYGTGAFFGQGTRLTVV.

The V and J genes are TRBV10-3 and TRBJ1-6; D unresolved. The CDR3 runs 14 residues. Trimming took off 6 bases at V and 9 bases at J, with 15 bases between the two ends. Looked up from germline, CDR1 is ENHRY and CDR2 is SYGVKD. For the CDR3, the DNA is TGTGCCATCAGGTCACAGCCTGAAGCTTCACCCCTCCACTTT. Translating gives CAIRSQPEASPLHF.

This clone was found many times. The J gene is TRBJ2-7, the V gene TRBV5-1; D unresolved. This CDR3 has 12 residues. Germline V gene data show CDR1 as SGHRS and CDR2 as YFSETQ. Trimming pared 1 base from V and 7 bases from J, leaving 9 bases between. The chain's CDR3 is CASSLLGEEQYF. CDR3 DNA sequence: TGCGCCAGCAGCTTGCTCGGTGAGGAGCAGTACTTC.

CDR3 region: CASSHRNGGKQFF. CDR3 bases: TGTGCCAGCAGCCATCGAAATGGCGGGAAGCAGTTCTTC. The V call is TRBV3-1 (or the pseudogene TRBV3-2), the J call TRBJ2-1; possibly TRBD2 for D (6 bases). V shed 3 bases and J shed 11 bases, with 14 bases lying between them. The CDR3 runs 13 residues. CDR1 is LGHDT, CDR2 YNNKEL, per germline (reference sequence).

This clone was found once. The chain joins TRBV6-5 to TRBJ2-5, with 7 positions matching TRBD1. The CDR3 consists of 15 residues. The germline V gene encodes CDR1 MNHEY and CDR2 SVGAGI. V trimming: 7 bases; J trimming: 4 bases; junction bases outside the gene matches: 12. The DNA for the CDR3 is TGTGCCAGCAAACAGACAGGGTTTGTAGGAGAGACCCAGTACTTC. This gives the protein CASKQTGFVGETQYF.

V is TRBV10-3 and J is TRBJ2-1; the D is unclear. V was trimmed by 6 bases and J by 0 bases, leaving 12 bases between them. The CDR3 has 15 amino acids. Germline loops: CDR1 ENHRY, CDR2 SYGVKD. Here the CDR3 reads CAISNQPSSYNEQFF. The CDR3 DNA reads as TGTGCCATCAGCAACCAGCCTAGCTCCTACAATGAGCAGTTCTTC.